Presented here are 29 T cell receptor beta chains from one specimen sequenced in a study of blood T cells in healthy people across ages. A J-beta primer mix and a sample-barcoded 5' primer were used in a second PCR of about 7 to 12 cycles. TCRdb called the 5' RACE reads again in MiXCR, with one record for every CDR3 protein. Of about a million distinct CDR3 sequences listed, approximately 49% are singletons. Sample: blood. All receptors come from a man aged 25-40 years in good health.

This chain links TRBV7-9 with TRBJ1-2; tentative D call: TRBD1 (6 bases). Between the trimmed V and J ends, which lost 3 bases and 7 bases, there was a span of 12 bases. This CDR3 contains 13 residues. The V gene's germline CDR1 is SEHNR and CDR2 FQNEAQ (reference sequence). CDR3 nucleotides: TGTGCCAGCAGCTTTATTACAGGGCTTGGCTACACCTTC. Amino acids: CASSFITGLGYTF.

This clonotype appeared a few times. In nucleotides, the CDR3 is TGTGCCATCCCTGGAGATGCCGACGGGACAGGGATTAGCTACGAGCAGTACTTC. The encoded protein is CAIPGDADGTGISYEQYF. The chain couples TRBV10-3 to TRBJ2-7, with TRBD1 matching over 9 bases. This CDR3 region has 18 residues. CDR1 and CDR2 from the germline V gene are ENHRY and SYGVKD. With 8 bases clipped from V and 3 bases from J, the junction kept 20 bases outside the gene matches.

CDR3 DNA sequence: TGCGCCAGCAGCCAGGGACCAGCGGGAACTAACTCCTACAATGAGCAGTTCTTC. Its protein is CASSQGPAGTNSYNEQFF. V usage is TRBV4-1 and J usage is TRBJ2-1; TRBD2 matches at 7 bases. Looked up from germline, CDR1 is MGHRA and CDR2 is YSYEKL. The trim removed 3 bases at V and 0 bases at J, leaving 11 bases unmatched. This CDR3 is 18 amino acids long.

In this sample, this clonotype turned up a few times. This sequence joins TRBV5-1 and TRBJ1-1; 7 bases line up with TRBD1. The CDR3 spans 15 residues. The J segment lost 4 bases and the V segment lost 4 bases, leaving 10 bases of the junction unmatched. Germline V gene lookup returns CDR1 SGHRS and CDR2 YFSETQ. CDR3 region: CASSPTGVGGTEAFF. As DNA, the CDR3 is TGCGCCAGCAGCCCAACAGGGGTAGGTGGCACTGAAGCTTTCTTT.

In its sample, this clonotype was seen a few times. The chain is built from TRBV6-1 and TRBJ2-1, with 9 bases lining up with TRBD1. Germline trimming cut 2 bases from V and 3 bases from J; bases unmatched to any gene: 2. This CDR3 has 15 amino acids. Germline lookup yields CDR1 MNHNS and CDR2 SASEGT. CDR3 protein: CASSERQGDYNEQFF. The CDR3 DNA follows: TGTGCCAGCAGTGAACGACAGGGGGACTACAATGAGCAGTTCTTC.

This clonotype was observed a few times. V usage is TRBV20-1 and J usage is TRBJ2-3, with D perhaps given as TRBD1 or TRBD2 (7 bases each). V lost 6 bases to trimming and J lost 7 bases, with 23 bases between them. CDR1 DFQATT and CDR2 SNEGSKA come from the germline V gene (reference sequence). The CDR3 covers 15 residues. The CDR3 nucleotides are TGCAGTGCACTGTCCCAGGGGGGGCATCAAAATACGCAGTATTTT. Amino acid sequence: CSALSQGGHQNTQYF.

This clonotype has only a few counts. This chain links TRBV6-6 with TRBJ2-1; D is unclear. Germline V CDR1 and CDR2: MNHNY, SVGAGI (reference sequence). The CDR3 is 13 residues long. Trimming removed 2 bases from V and 7 bases from J, with 9 bases in between. CDR3 DNA: TGTGCCAGCAGTTACGAAGCTAGTAATGAGCAGTTCTTC. It codes for CASSYEASNEQFF.

The chain carries TRBV4-1 and TRBJ2-3; D may correspond to TRBD1 or TRBD2 (6 bases each). The V end was cut by 1 base, the J end by 1 base, with 15 bases between. This CDR3 is built from 17 residues. Germline CDR1 and CDR2: MGHRA and YSYEKL. The CDR3 nucleotides are TGCGCCAGCAGCCAAGTACCATCACGGGGGCGCACAGATACGCAGTATTTT. It codes for CASSQVPSRGRTDTQYF.

V is TRBV27 and J is TRBJ2-4, with D unclear. The better agreement between TRBJ2-7 and the DNA end casts doubt on the J call. The CDR3 consists of 13 residues. Germline assignment: CDR1 MNHEY and CDR2 SMNVEV (reference sequence). In nucleotides, the CDR3 is TGTGCCAGCAGTCACCAGGACCACTACGAGCAGTACTTC. Encoded protein: CASSHQDHYEQYF.

The rearrangement links TRBV7-9 to TRBJ2-1, with TRBD2 as a possible D gene (6 bases). Trimming pared 7 bases from V and 0 bases from J, leaving 16 bases between. There are 16 residues in the CDR3. Germline V CDR1 and CDR2: SEHNR, FQNEAQ (reference sequence). The CDR3 region is CASTPYGTLSYNEQFF. The CDR3 coding sequence is TGTGCCAGCACCCCATACGGGACTCTCTCCTACAATGAGCAGTTCTTC.

This clonotype occurred many times. CDR3 residues: CASSLKTGDYGYTF. The CDR3, as DNA: TGCGCCAGCAGCCTAAAGACAGGGGACTATGGCTACACCTTC. The V gene is TRBV4-1, the J gene TRBJ1-2; TRBD1 agrees at 8 bases. Germline values: CDR1 MGHRA, CDR2 YSYEKL. This CDR3 has 14 amino acids. V was clipped by 4 bases and J by 3 bases; unmatched bases: 4.

A remark on this clonotype: The junction does not match germline at one end; this may be a read error. V gene TRBV7-7 combines with J gene TRBJ2-7; no definite D call. Germline CDR1 SSHAT, CDR2 FNYEAQ (reference sequence). This CDR3 has 14 amino acids. The CDR3 DNA reads as TGTGCTAGCAGCCCCCTGAGAGACGACTACGAGCAGTACTTC. It yields the protein CASSPLRDDYEQYF.

This sequence joins TRBV19 and TRBJ1-1; D not certain. This CDR3 contains 13 residues. The V gene lost 10 bases and the J gene lost 11 bases, with 23 bases spanning the gap. The germline CDR1 and CDR2 sequences are LNHDA and SQIVND (reference sequence). CDR3 in amino acids: CATTPSGGRKAFF. In DNA, the CDR3 is TGTGCCACCACCCCCAGTGGAGGGCGCAAGGCTTTCTTT.

This chain links TRBV4-3 with TRBJ2-7, with D perhaps TRBD1 or TRBD2 (5 bases each). Germline V gene sequence: CDR1 LGHNA, CDR2 YSLEER. V gave up 0 bases and J gave up 6 bases, with 9 bases separating them. This CDR3 has 13 residues. As DNA, the CDR3 is TGCGCCAGCAGCCAAGATTGGGACCGCGAGCAGTACTTC. Translation: CASSQDWDREQYF.

In its sample, this clonotype was seen a few times. The chain uses TRBV5-1 and TRBJ1-1; possibly TRBD1 for D (5 bases). Trimming cost V 0 bases and J 6 bases, with 12 bases left between them. The CDR3 is made up of 14 amino acids. CDR1 and CDR2 (germline): SGHRS, YFSETQ. This CDR3 reads CASSLEDQGPEAFF. CDR3 DNA: TGCGCCAGCAGCTTGGAGGACCAGGGCCCTGAAGCTTTCTTT.

A word on this clonotype: A much more abundant neighbour one base away suggests this may be a read error. The rearrangement uses TRBV9 and TRBJ2-2, with 11 positions matching TRBD2. The germline V gene encodes CDR1 SGDLS and CDR2 YYNGEE. The CDR3 is made up of 16 amino acids. The J segment lost 4 bases and the V segment lost 4 bases, leaving 6 bases of the junction unmatched. The DNA of the CDR3 is TGTGCCAGCAGCCAGACTAGCGGGGAGGCCACCGGGGAGCTGTTTTTT. This gives the protein CASSQTSGEATGELFF.

The chain joins TRBV29-1 to TRBJ1-2; a possible D gene is TRBD1 (6 bases). The V and J ends lost 7 bases and 3 bases respectively, with 15 bases between them. Germline CDR1 SQVTM, CDR2 ANQGSEA. The length of the CDR3 is 13 residues. CDR3 bases: TGCAGCGCCCCCTCGGACAGACACTATGGCTACACCTTC. This codes for CSAPSDRHYGYTF.

This clonotype was detected only a few times. The chain combines TRBV27 with TRBJ2-3; TRBD2 agrees at 14 bases. With 7 bases clipped from V and 4 bases from J, the junction kept 1 base outside the gene matches. The CDR3 is made up of 14 amino acids. Per germline, CDR1 MNHEY and CDR2 SMNVEV (reference sequence). This chain's CDR3 is CASTTSGGADTQYF. In nucleotides, the CDR3 is TGTGCCAGCACGACTAGCGGGGGGGCAGATACGCAGTATTTT.

The chain employs TRBV25-1 and TRBJ2-3; the D is unclear. Germline values: CDR1 MGHDK, CDR2 SYGVNS. This CDR3 region has 12 residues. V was clipped by 4 bases and J by 2 bases, with 4 bases between them. The CDR3 region has the DNA TGTGCCAGCAGTGTTCACACAGATACGCAGTATTTT. Protein: CASSVHTDTQYF.

The gene calls are TRBV11-2 and TRBJ2-5, with D possibly matching TRBD2 (6 bases). V shed 9 bases and J shed 2 bases, with 25 bases lying between them. Germline V gene data show CDR1 as SGHAT and CDR2 as FQNNGV. The CDR3 length is 17 residues. CDR3 nucleotides: TGTGCCAGTAGCCAGACAGCTCTGGGGACTTATCAAGAGACCCAGTACTTC. This codes for CASSQTALGTYQETQYF.

The J gene is TRBJ2-7, the V gene TRBV12-3 or TRBV12-4; D tentatively reads TRBD1 or TRBD2 (5 bases each). The CDR3 is 14 amino acids. V was trimmed by 4 bases and J by 3 bases, leaving 13 bases between them. CDR3 loop: CASSYGTDIYEQYF. As DNA, the CDR3 is TGTGCCAGCAGTTATGGGACCGACATCTACGAGCAGTACTTC.

This clonotype has a handful of counts. The V gene is TRBV6-5, the J gene TRBJ2-7, with 7 positions matching TRBD2. J gave up 4 bases and V 2 bases, and 2 bases lay outside the gene matches. Germline CDR1 MNHEY, CDR2 SVGAGI. This CDR3 is 13 amino acids long. DNA of the CDR3: TGTGCCAGCAGTTACGTGGGAGGGTACGAGCAGTACTTC. Protein sequence: CASSYVGGYEQYF.

The chain joins TRBV29-1 to TRBJ1-5, with D perhaps TRBD1 (6 bases). Per germline, CDR1 SQVTM and CDR2 ANQGSEA. V was trimmed by 4 bases and J by 5 bases, leaving 18 bases between them. The CDR3 extends over 15 amino acids. The CDR3 DNA reads as TGCAGCGTTGGAGGGACGCACAGGGTCCATCAGCCCCAGCATTTT. Its protein product is CSVGGTHRVHQPQHF.

The chain combines TRBV20-1 with TRBJ1-1, with a weak D call TRBD1 (5 bases). V dropped 6 bases and J dropped 3 bases, with 17 bases sitting between them. From germline, CDR1 is DFQATT and CDR2 SNEGSKA (reference sequence). The CDR3 is 14 amino acids. The CDR3 spells CSARDVKVDTEAFF. The CDR3 bases are TGCAGTGCGAGGGACGTAAAGGTGGACACTGAAGCTTTCTTT.

The rearrangement uses TRBV20-1 and TRBJ2-7; a possible D gene is TRBD1 (7 bases). Deletions cut 3 bases from V and 0 bases from J, with 12 bases between. The CDR3 is 14 residues long. Germline loops: CDR1 DFQATT, CDR2 SNEGSKA (reference sequence). CDR3 in amino acids: CSASGGGHSYEQYF. CDR3 in DNA: TGCAGTGCTAGTGGAGGGGGCCACTCCTACGAGCAGTACTTC.

The gene calls are TRBV5-6 and TRBJ1-6; 9 bases agree with TRBD1. The V and J ends lost 1 base and 0 bases, in that order; junction bases with no gene match: 5. This CDR3 comprises 18 residues. Germline V lookup: CDR1 SGHDT, CDR2 YYEEEE. The CDR3 DNA sequence: TGTGCCAGCAGCTTGTATGGGACAGGGAGCTCCTATAATTCACCCCTCCACTTT. Translation gives CASSLYGTGSSYNSPLHF.

The count of this clonotype is one. V and J are TRBV14 and TRBJ2-1; D might be TRBD1 (6 bases). Trimming removed 4 bases at V and 6 bases at J, with 13 bases between. Germline V gene lookup returns CDR1 SGHDN and CDR2 FVKESK. This CDR3 has 14 amino acids. The CDR3 sequence: CASSRQVGSNEQFF. The DNA of the CDR3 is TGTGCCAGCAGCCGACAGGTCGGATCCAATGAGCAGTTCTTC.

V and J are TRBV20-1 and TRBJ2-5, with D perhaps TRBD2 (7 bases). Germline V lookup: CDR1 DFQATT, CDR2 SNEGSKA (reference sequence). V shed 7 bases and J shed 4 bases, with 16 bases lying between them. The CDR3 is 13 amino acids. CDR3 loop: CSERGGVGETQYF. DNA of the CDR3: TGCAGTGAAAGGGGGGGGGTCGGAGAGACCCAGTACTTC.

This clonotype turned up a few times. The V gene is TRBV11-2, the J gene TRBJ1-2; the D is unclear. Germline CDR1 SGHAT, CDR2 FQNNGV. V gave up 0 bases and J gave up 7 bases, with 9 bases separating them. CDR3 length: 13 amino acids. As DNA, the CDR3 is TGTGCCAGCAGCTTAGACGGGAATGGTGGCTACACCTTC. Protein sequence: CASSLDGNGGYTF.